This passage covers 8 T cell receptor beta chains from one sample sequenced in a study of blood T cell repertoires in COVID-19. TCRdb's copy holds only in-frame clones and misses some; the assay was immunoSEQ multiplex PCR. The table shows a few hundred thousand clones, with approximately 88% occurring only once. The specimen sequenced was PBMCs or T cells enriched from blood (not recorded which). The source is a woman in her thirties or forties with acute COVID-19.

This sequence joins TRBV5-1 and TRBJ1-2, with D hard to call. There are 11 residues in the CDR3. The germline V and J ends were trimmed by 5 bases and 2 bases, with 4 bases remaining between them. The germline V gene encodes CDR1 SGHRS and CDR2 YFSETQ. CDR3 amino acids: CASRENYGYTF. CDR3 coding DNA: TGCGCCAGCAGAGAGAACTATGGCTACACCTTC.

The genes are TRBV19 and TRBJ2-2; TRBD1 aligns across 8 bases. Per the germline V gene, CDR1 is LNHDA and CDR2 is SQIVND (reference sequence). Trimming removed 6 bases from V and 0 bases from J; junction bases left unmatched: 3. The CDR3 runs to 15 residues. The CDR3 protein is CASRLTGANTGELFF. CDR3 DNA: TGTGCCAGTAGGTTGACAGGGGCGAACACCGGGGAGCTGTTTTTT.

V and J are TRBV29-1 and TRBJ1-1, with TRBD1 matching over 9 bases. The CDR3 extends over 16 amino acids. V lost 6 bases, J lost 1 base, and 12 bases stayed unmatched. CDR1 is SQVTM and CDR2 is ANQGSEA in the germline V gene. As DNA, the CDR3 is TGCAGCGTCACCGGGACAGGGATCACGGAGAACACTGAAGCTTTCTTT. It specifies CSVTGTGITENTEAFF. The full variable domain, with the rest looked up from reference TRBV29-1 and TRBJ1-1, is SAVISQKPSRDICQRGTSLTIQCQVDSQVTMMFWYRQQPGQSLTLIATANQGSEATYESGFVIDKFPISRPNLTFSTLTVSNMSPEDSSIYLCSVTGTGITENTEAFFGQGTRLTVV.

The chain carries TRBV7-9 and TRBJ2-2; 7 nucleotides agree with TRBD2. Germline V gene sequence: CDR1 SEHNR, CDR2 FQNEAQ (reference sequence). After removal of 5 bases from V and 3 bases from J, the junction contained 6 bases not matched to a gene. The CDR3 consists of 15 residues. The CDR3 DNA reads as TGTGCCAGCAGCCTGGCGGGAGATCACACCGGGGAGCTGTTTTTT. Translation gives CASSLAGDHTGELFF. Full variable domain (remainder filled in from reference TRBV7-9 and TRBJ2-2): DTGVSQNPRHKITKRGQNVTFRCDPISEHNRLYWYRQTLGQGPEFLTYFQNEAQLEKSRLLSDRFSAERPKGSFSTLEIQRTEQGDSAMYLCASSLAGDHTGELFFGEGSRLTVL.

The chain is built from TRBV30 and TRBJ1-5; maybe TRBD1 (5 bases). The CDR3 is 14 amino acids. V was pared by 0 bases and J by 6 bases, with 12 bases between. CDR1 is GTSNPN and CDR2 is SVGIG in the germline V gene (reference sequence). The CDR3 DNA reads as TGTGCCTGGAGTGTAACCAGGGTGGGTCAGCCCCAGCATTTT. Amino acids: CAWSVTRVGQPQHF.

This chain joins TRBV4-1 and TRBJ1-2; D remains unclear. V was clipped by 0 bases and J by 8 bases, with 13 bases between them. Per germline, CDR1 MGHRA and CDR2 YSYEKL. This CDR3 spans 14 amino acids. CDR3 protein: CASSQEQKARGYTF. CDR3 nucleotides: TGCGCCAGCAGCCAAGAACAGAAGGCGCGCGGCTACACCTTC.

This clone has just one count. The chain recombines TRBV18 with TRBJ2-2; D might be TRBD1 (5 bases). The CDR3 totals 13 residues. Germline V gene lookup returns CDR1 KGHSH and CDR2 LQKENI. With 4 bases removed from V and 6 bases from J, the gap between germline ends came to 9 bases. CDR3 sequence (DNA): TGTGCCAGCTCACTACAGGTTGCCGGGGAGCTGTTTTTT. This encodes CASSLQVAGELFF.

This clone was counted only a few times. The chain employs TRBV15 and TRBJ1-2; 10 bases align to TRBD1. V was clipped by 5 bases and J by 4 bases; unmatched bases: 7. This CDR3 region has 15 residues. The germline gives CDR1 LNHNV, CDR2 YYDKDF (reference sequence). The CDR3 DNA is TGTGCCACCAGCCGGGACAGGGGATTGTCCTATGGCTACACCTTC. Protein: CATSRDRGLSYGYTF.